The 15 T cell receptor beta chains presented below share a single source sample, sequenced in a study of cytomegalovirus exposure and HLA in healthy donors. Use of 60 Vbeta and 13 Jbeta primers characterized the PCR. Produced via immunoSEQ multiplex PCR; TCRdb's table is partial and in-frame only. The table shows 150,000 to 180,000 clones, with roughly three quarters occurring only once. Sequenced: PBMCs. The receptors come from a man aged 30-40 years in good health and CMV-seropositive.

The chain employs TRBV5-4 and TRBJ2-5, with D possibly matching TRBD1 (5 bases). Germline assignment: CDR1 SGHNT and CDR2 YYREEE (reference sequence). Trimming shortened V by 0 bases and J by 5 bases, and 14 bases separated the two germline ends. CDR3 length equals 15 residues. CDR3 region: CASSLVQGLMETQYF. The CDR3 bases are TGTGCCAGCAGCTTGGTTCAGGGTCTGATGGAGACCCAGTACTTC.

This clone turned up a few times. The chain is built from TRBV28 and TRBJ1-6, with 8 bases aligning to TRBD1. The germline gives CDR1 MDHEN, CDR2 SYDVKM. V shed 8 bases and J 7 bases; nucleotides not matched to a gene: 10. This CDR3 region has 15 residues. CDR3 DNA: TGTGCCAGCCGATCGACAGGGGCGCCGAATTCACCCCTCCACTTT. This codes for CASRSTGAPNSPLHF.

This clone was seen only a few times. This sequence joins TRBV15 and TRBJ1-6; D is perhaps TRBD1 (6 bases). Germline-derived CDR1 and CDR2 are LNHNV and YYDKDF (reference sequence). V was cut by 5 bases and J by 10 bases, with 9 bases left in between. The length of the CDR3 is 12 residues. CDR3 protein: CATSQRGSPLHF. CDR3 nucleotides: TGTGCCACCAGCCAGAGGGGGTCACCCCTCCACTTT. Looking up the rest from reference TRBV15 and TRBJ1-6 gives the full variable domain: DAMVIQNPRYQVTQFGKPVTLSCSQTLNHNVMYWYQQKSSQAPKLLFHYYDKDFNNEADTPDNFQSRRPNTSFCFLDIRSPGLGDTAMYLCATSQRGSPLHFGNGTRLTVT.

A note on this clone: The junction and the germline gene differ at one end; a read error may be behind it. The chain's CDR3 is CSSSSFKTLAAGSTDTQYF. DNA for the CDR3: TGTTCCAGCAGCTCCTTTAAAACTCTAGCGGCTGGTAGCACAGATACGCAGTATTTT. The J gene is TRBJ2-3, the V gene TRBV7-9; 7 bases are shared with TRBD2. The CDR3 is made up of 19 amino acids. Germline CDR1 SEHNR, CDR2 FQNEAQ (reference sequence).

The rearrangement links TRBV10-3 to TRBJ2-1; no firm D call. Germline CDR1 and CDR2: ENHRY and SYGVKD. Trimming removed 0 bases from V and 0 bases from J, with 6 bases in between. This CDR3 comprises 15 residues. This CDR3 reads CAISESPGSYNEQFF. Written as DNA, the CDR3 is TGTGCCATCAGTGAGTCGCCAGGCTCCTACAATGAGCAGTTCTTC.

The genes are TRBV18 and TRBJ2-3, with TRBD2 matching 10 bases. CDR3 length: 19 amino acids. The germline V gene has CDR1 KGHSH and CDR2 LQKENI. The J segment lost 2 bases and the V segment lost 3 bases, leaving 14 bases of the junction unmatched. The CDR3 here is CASSPSSGTSVGVTDTQYF. CDR3 in DNA: TGTGCCAGCTCACCCTCCTCCGGGACTAGCGTTGGGGTCACAGATACGCAGTATTTT.

This chain joins TRBV19 and TRBJ2-6; D not certain. This CDR3 is 15 amino acids long. Germline V gives CDR1 LNHDA, CDR2 SQIVND (reference sequence). V lost 3 bases, J lost 0 bases, and 6 bases lay in between. CDR3 amino acids: CASSIFYSGANVLTF. The CDR3 DNA follows: TGTGCCAGTAGTATCTTTTACTCTGGGGCCAACGTCCTGACTTTC.

Worth noting for this clone: An end of the junction differs from the germline gene, which may be a read error. The V and J genes are TRBV7-9 and TRBJ2-5, with a possible D match to TRBD1 (6 bases). CDR1 is SEHNR, CDR2 FQNEAQ, per germline (reference sequence). This CDR3 spans 13 amino acids. CDR3 protein: CSSSGRGAETQYF. CDR3 coding DNA: TGTTCCAGCAGCGGCAGGGGTGCGGAGACCCAGTACTTC.

As for this clone: This sample also contains other DNA sequences that code for the same CDR3. The rearrangement uses TRBV5-1 and TRBJ2-5; 13 nucleotides match TRBD2. Per the germline V gene, CDR1 is SGHRS and CDR2 is YFSETQ. CDR3 length: 15 residues. With 4 bases clipped from V and 3 bases from J, the junction kept 3 bases outside the gene matches. The CDR3 is CASSPGLAGEETQYF. The CDR3 DNA is TGCGCCAGCAGCCCAGGACTAGCGGGAGAAGAGACCCAGTACTTC.

The chain links TRBV27 to TRBJ1-5, with D perhaps matching TRBD1 (5 bases). This CDR3 is 15 amino acids long. Trimming removed 3 bases from V and 6 bases from J, with 15 bases in between. Germline V gene lookup returns CDR1 MNHEY and CDR2 SMNVEV (reference sequence). Here the CDR3 DNA reads TGTGCCAGCAGTTTTAACCAGGGTAGAGGTCAGCCCCAGCATTTT. This codes for CASSFNQGRGQPQHF.

This chain connects TRBV5-1 to TRBJ2-3; 9 bases agree with TRBD2. From germline, CDR1 is SGHRS and CDR2 YFSETQ. This CDR3 region has 16 residues. Unmatched junction bases numbered 11, after V lost 6 bases and J lost 3 bases. Here the CDR3 DNA reads TGCGCCAGCAATAGAATAGCGGGAGTTGGTACAGATACGCAGTATTTT. Residues: CASNRIAGVGTDTQYF.

The chain employs TRBV18 and TRBJ2-1; 7 bases fit TRBD2. The CDR3 length is 16 residues. J lost 0 bases, V lost 2 bases, and 4 bases had no gene match. Germline V gene lookup returns CDR1 KGHSH and CDR2 LQKENI. The CDR3 coding sequence is TGTGCCAGCTCACCAGGCCTAGCGGACTCCTACAATGAGCAGTTCTTC. Protein: CASSPGLADSYNEQFF. Full variable domain (missing parts from reference TRBV18 and TRBJ2-1): NAGVMQNPRHLVRRRGQEARLRCSPMKGHSHVYWYRQLPEEGLKFMVYLQKENIIDESGMPKERFSAEFPKEGPSILRIQQVVRGDSAAYFCASSPGLADSYNEQFFGPGTRLTVL.

This clone was recorded a few times. This rearrangement joins TRBV2 to TRBJ1-1; D is unresolved. The CDR3 runs to 11 residues. Trimming took 3 bases from V and 7 from J, leaving 6 bases between them. Germline CDR1 SNHLY, CDR2 FYNNEI. DNA for the CDR3: TGTGCCAGCAGTGAGTTCAGTGAAGCTTTCTTT. This gives the protein CASSEFSEAFF.

The chain has TRBV29-1 and TRBJ2-2; 7 bases fit TRBD1. After removal of 6 bases from V and 0 bases from J, the junction contained 4 bases not matched to a gene. The CDR3 runs to 14 residues. The germline CDR1 and CDR2 sequences are SQVTM and ANQGSEA. CDR3 region: CSVAGTANTGELFF. CDR3 in DNA: TGCAGCGTAGCCGGGACAGCGAACACCGGGGAGCTGTTTTTT.

This clone was found a few times. The chain combines TRBV27 with TRBJ1-1, with 8 nucleotides matching TRBD1. Germline V gives CDR1 MNHEY, CDR2 SMNVEV (reference sequence). This CDR3 contains 14 residues. Trimming took 2 bases from V and 6 from J; bases not matched to a gene: 5. The CDR3 region has the DNA TGTGCCAGCAGTTTAGCGGACAGGGAGTCTGAAGCTTTCTTT. This gives the protein CASSLADRESEAFF.